These T cell receptor beta chains were read from a single sample in a study of identical twins. Via MiXCR, TCRdb re-called the 5' RACE reads, giving one row per CDR3 protein. The table has hundreds of thousands of distinct CDR3 sequences, about 7% seen once. Separately, the same data were catalogued under a study of yellow fever vaccine responses in identical twins.

The source material was PBMCs. These receptor sequences come from a woman between 18 and 30 years old in good health. Each CDR3 is given with its conserved first and last residue. The D gene is left open where the match is weak. The size of a clone is reported for some rows only, either as once, few or many, or as a class for expanded clones.

clone size	D gene	J gene	V gene	CDR3 DNA	CDR3 protein
few	-	TRBJ2-2	TRBV24-1	TGTGCCACCAGTGATTTGCACCCTACAGACACCGGGGAGCTGTTTTTT	CATSDLHPTDTGELFF
-	-	TRBJ2-3	TRBV5-5	TGTGCCAGCAGCTTGTGGGAGAGAGGGACAGATACGCAGTATTTT	CASSLWERGTDTQYF
many	TRBD2	TRBJ2-1	TRBV20-1	TGCAGTGCTAGTGTAGCGGGGGCCCTCAATGAGCAGTTCTTC	CSASVAGALNEQFF
-	TRBD2	TRBJ2-7	TRBV29-1	TGCAGCGTTGCAAGTCGACTAGCTGATTACGAGCAGTACTTC	CSVASRLADYEQYF
-	-	TRBJ2-2	TRBV3-1	TGTGCCAGCAGCCAAGTTTCGGTAAATCCGCCCGGGGAGCTGTTTTTT	CASSQVSVNPPGELFF
-	-	TRBJ2-1	TRBV5-1	TGCGCCAGCAGCTTGGTTTTTGCCCGCACCGGGACCTACAATGAGCAGTTCTTC	CASSLVFARTGTYNEQFF
many	-	TRBJ1-1	TRBV7-8	TGTGCCAGCAGCTCGGACGTGAACACTGAAGCTTTCTTT	CASSSDVNTEAFF
-	-	TRBJ2-1	TRBV24-1	TGTGCCACCAGTGGATTCCCTTATTACAATGAGCAGTTCTTC	CATSGFPYYNEQFF
-	-	TRBJ2-1	TRBV15	TGTGCCACCAGCAGAGATCGGGGTTTCTACAATGAGCAGTTCTTC	CATSRDRGFYNEQFF
few	-	TRBJ2-4	TRBV12-3/TRBV12-4	TGTGCCAGCAGACCCTCCGGGCAGCGCATTCAGTACTTC	CASRPSGQRIQYF
many	TRBD2	TRBJ2-1	TRBV24-1	TGTGCCACGAGCAGACTAGCGGGAGTTAATGAGCAGTTCTTC	CATSRLAGVNEQFF
few	TRBD1	TRBJ1-5	TRBV12-3/TRBV12-4	TGTGCCAGCAGTGCCGGGACAGGGGGCAGGCATCAGCCCCAGCATTTT	CASSAGTGGRHQPQHF
many	-	TRBJ1-2	TRBV7-9	TGTGCCAGCAGCTCCGACCCCGGAGGCTACACCTTC	CASSSDPGGYTF
many	TRBD2	TRBJ2-1	TRBV15	TGTGCCACAAGTAGCGGGGGGAGCTCCTACAATGAGCAGTTCTTC	CATSSGGSSYNEQFF
-	-	TRBJ1-6	TRBV6-1	TGTGCCAGCAGTGAAGATCGCAAGGTTGATTCACCCCTCCACTTT	CASSEDRKVDSPLHF
few	-	TRBJ1-4	TRBV20-1	TGCAGTACGCCTGAGGCTACAACTAATGAAAAACTGTTTTTT	CSTPEATTNEKLFF
many	-	TRBJ2-5	TRBV11-3	TGTGCCAGCAGCTTGGACAGCCAACAGACCCAGTACTTC	CASSLDSQQTQYF
many	TRBD2	TRBJ2-1	TRBV29-1	TGCAGCGTTGAAGATCCCCAAGGGGCGGGAGGTTCTTTTGAGCAGTTCTTC	CSVEDPQGAGGSFEQFF
few	TRBD1	TRBJ1-5	TRBV2	TGTGCCAACTCTGACAGGGGTTACGATCAGCCCCAGCATTTT	CANSDRGYDQPQHF
-	-	TRBJ2-7	TRBV29-1	TGCTGCGGGGTGATTCCGGTCAGGGGCCTGGGATACGAGCAGTACTTC	CCGVIPVRGLGYEQYF
few	-	TRBJ1-4	TRBV7-6	TGTGCCAGCAGCTTAGAACCGGGACTCTCGAATGAAAAACTGTTTTTT	CASSLEPGLSNEKLFF
-	TRBD1	TRBJ2-5	TRBV3-1	TGTGCCAGCAGCCACGGACAGGGATGGGAGACCCAGTACTTC	CASSHGQGWETQYF
few	-	TRBJ1-1	TRBV20-1	TGCAGTGCCGACGGGACGCAAAGTTTTGAAGCTTTCTTT	CSADGTQSFEAFF
few	TRBD1	TRBJ2-7	TRBV9	TGTGCCAGCAGCCCAGCCGGGACAGGGGTGGGTGAGCAGTACTTC	CASSPAGTGVGEQYF
few	-	TRBJ2-7	TRBV9	TGTGCCAGCAGCGGTCCGGGACTTGGGTCCTACGAGCAGTACTTC	CASSGPGLGSYEQYF
-	-	TRBJ2-7	TRBV24-1	TGTGCCACCAGTGATTCTCCATTCTACGAGCAGTACTTC	CATSDSPFYEQYF
few	-	TRBJ1-1	TRBV4-1	TGCGCCAGCAGCCAAGATTATTGGGGAGATACTGAAGCTTTCTTT	CASSQDYWGDTEAFF
few	-	TRBJ1-4	TRBV6-5	TGTGCCAGCAGTTACGGGGGTGTCAATGAAAAACTGTTTTTT	CASSYGGVNEKLFF
many	TRBD2	TRBJ2-1	TRBV4-1	TGCGCCAGCAGCCATGGGACTAGCGGCAACAATGAGCAGTTCTTC	CASSHGTSGNNEQFF
-	TRBD2	TRBJ2-1	TRBV20-1	TGCAGTGCCACACTAGCGGGAACAAACAATGAGCAGTTCTTC	CSATLAGTNNEQFF
-	-	TRBJ1-5	TRBV19	TGTGCCTCCGGGCAGGGAAGCAATCAGCCCCAGCATTTT	CASGQGSNQPQHF
few	-	TRBJ2-3	TRBV6-1	TGTGCCAGCACCTGGGACATAAGCACAGATACGCAGTATTTT	CASTWDISTDTQYF
few	-	TRBJ1-5	TRBV28	TGTGCCACCCATAGGAGCGGTCAGCCCCAGCATTTT	CATHRSGQPQHF
many	TRBD2	TRBJ2-3	TRBV28	TGTGCCAGCAGTTCCGGGACTAGCGGCCTTAGGACAGATACGCAGTATTTT	CASSSGTSGLRTDTQYF
many	-	TRBJ2-1	TRBV28	TGTGCCAGCAGTTTTTTCAGGCCCACTCCAGAGGCAATCAATGAGCAGTTCTTC	CASSFFRPTPEAINEQFF
many	-	TRBJ2-1	TRBV27	TGTGCCAGCAGGGGGGACCACGAATACAATGAGCAGTTCTTC	CASRGDHEYNEQFF
-	-	TRBJ2-2	TRBV12-3/TRBV12-4	TGTGCCAGCAGCCTCCAATACACCGGGGAGCTGTTTTTT	CASSLQYTGELFF
many	TRBD1	TRBJ2-5	TRBV5-1	TGCGCCAGCAGCTTGCCCGGGACAGGGGAAGAGACCCAGTACTTC	CASSLPGTGEETQYF
-	-	TRBJ1-2	TRBV20-1	TGCAGTGCTAGCTATCCCGGGGGAGTACCTAACTATGGCTACACCTTC	CSASYPGGVPNYGYTF
few	TRBD1	TRBJ2-3	TRBV12-3/TRBV12-4	TGTGCCAGCAGAGGCCTAACCGGGACAGGGGGCGGGTCAGATACGCAGTATTTT	CASRGLTGTGGGSDTQYF
-	TRBD1	TRBJ2-2	TRBV12-3/TRBV12-4	TGTGCCAGCAGACGGGACAGACTCACCGGGGAGCTGTTTTTT	CASRRDRLTGELFF
-	TRBD2	TRBJ2-7	TRBV5-1	TGCGCCAGCAGCTTCTGGGGCTTAGCGGGAGGGCCGGTCGGCGAGCAGTACTTC	CASSFWGLAGGPVGEQYF
many	-	TRBJ1-4	TRBV28	TGTGCCAGCAGTCCTCGTAAGAGGGCAAATGAAAAACTGTTTTTT	CASSPRKRANEKLFF
many	-	TRBJ1-3	TRBV20-1	TGCAGTGCTAGAGATTTGAGCTCTGGAAACACCATATATTTT	CSARDLSSGNTIYF
many	-	TRBJ1-1	TRBV7-9	TGTGCCAGCAGCTCACAGGCGAACACTGAAGCTTTCTTT	CASSSQANTEAFF
-	-	TRBJ1-5	TRBV20-1	TGCAGTGCTAGATATGTATCCGGCAGGGTTTATCAGCCCCAGCATTTT	CSARYVSGRVYQPQHF
-	-	TRBJ2-7	TRBV12-3/TRBV12-4	TGTGCCAGCAGTCCCTCGACACCTTTTAGCGGGCAGTACTTC	CASSPSTPFSGQYF